These 15 T cell receptor beta chains were all obtained from the same sample, sequenced in a study of early T cells in non-severe SARS-CoV-2 infection. TCRdb reprocessed the 5' RACE reads with MiXCR, giving one entry per CDR3 protein. This sample yields roughly 53,000 distinct CDR3 sequences, of which 8.5% to 12% are seen a single time; roughly 4.5% belongs to the top ten. The sequencing sample was made of whole blood. The receptors here all came from an adult who was a healthcare worker with PCR-confirmed SARS-CoV-2 infection or an uninfected control (not recorded which).

This clonotype was picked up many times. The gene calls are TRBV7-6 and TRBJ2-7; perhaps TRBD1 as D (7 bases). V lost 0 bases, J lost 2 bases, and 14 bases lay in between. CDR3 size: 16 residues. Germline-derived CDR1 and CDR2 are SGHVS and FNYEAQ. CDR3 residues: CASSLARRDRAYEQYF. DNA of the CDR3: TGTGCCAGCAGCTTAGCTAGGCGGGACAGAGCCTACGAGCAGTACTTC.

At least ten counts were recorded for this clonotype. The chain uses TRBV6-2 or TRBV6-3 and TRBJ2-3; D may be TRBD1 or TRBD2 (5 bases each). The germline V gene encodes CDR1 MNHEY and CDR2 SVGEGT. The CDR3 has 15 amino acids. Trimming stripped 10 bases from V and 3 bases from J, with 20 bases between. CDR3 DNA: TGTGCCACCAGGGACGGGCAACTCGCTACAGATACGCAGTATTTT. Protein product: CATRDGQLATDTQYF.

This chain connects TRBV6-5 to TRBJ2-7; D is unclear. Trimming pared 6 bases from V and 1 base from J, leaving 10 bases between. This CDR3 is built from 13 residues. Germline assignment: CDR1 MNHEY and CDR2 SVGAGI. CDR3 amino acids: CASSPRGSYEQYF. In nucleotides, the CDR3 is TGTGCCAGCAGCCCCCGTGGGTCCTACGAGCAGTACTTC.

This clonotype was recorded a few times. The gene calls are TRBV5-1 and TRBJ1-1, with 10 nucleotides matching TRBD1. V dropped 4 bases and J dropped 0; count of bases not matched to a gene: 6. The CDR3 totals 16 residues. Germline CDR1 reads SGHRS; CDR2 reads YFSETQ. CDR3 residues: CASSPGTGVMNTEAFF. CDR3 in DNA: TGCGCCAGCAGCCCCGGGACAGGGGTCATGAACACTGAAGCTTTCTTT.

This clonotype came up many times. V gene TRBV6-2 or TRBV6-3 combines with J gene TRBJ1-1; the match to TRBD1 covers 12 bases. J lost 4 bases, V lost 6 bases, and 9 bases had no gene match. The CDR3 length is 16 residues. The V gene's germline CDR1 is MNHEY and CDR2 SVGEGT. For the CDR3, the DNA is TGTGCCAGCAGGATCCGGGACAGGGGGCCGGGCACTGAAGCTTTCTTT. Protein sequence: CASRIRDRGPGTEAFF.

This clonotype was seen repeatedly, ten times or more. The V and J genes are TRBV4-2 and TRBJ1-1, with D possibly being TRBD1 (6 bases). CDR3 length equals 15 residues. Trimming took 0 bases from V and 4 from J, leaving 12 bases between them. Germline V gene data show CDR1 as LGHNA and CDR2 as YNFKEQ. CDR3 DNA sequence: TGTGCCAGCAGCCAAGAACCGGGACACCCCACTGAAGCTTTCTTT. Translation: CASSQEPGHPTEAFF.

Many counts were recorded for this clonotype. J is TRBJ2-5 and V is TRBV5-1, with D perhaps TRBD2 (5 bases). CDR1 and CDR2 (germline): SGHRS, YFSETQ. V lost 7 bases and J lost 2, with 12 bases in between. This CDR3 is 13 amino acids long. CDR3 DNA: TGCGCCAGCCAAGACTACCCGCAAGAGACCCAGTACTTC. Translated: CASQDYPQETQYF. Looking up the rest from reference TRBV5-1 and TRBJ2-5 gives the full variable domain: KAGVTQTPRYLIKTRGQQVTLSCSPISGHRSVSWYQQTPGQGLQFLFEYFSETQRNKGNFPGRFSGRQFSNSRSEMNVSTLELGDSALYLCASQDYPQETQYFGPGTRLLVL.

This clonotype showed up many times. The chain has TRBV5-5 and TRBJ1-5; D gene unclear. This CDR3 is built from 12 residues. Between the trimmed V and J ends, which lost 5 bases and 9 bases, there was a span of 12 bases. CDR1 and CDR2 (germline): SGHKS, YYEKEE (reference sequence). The CDR3 region is CASSYDLGPQHF. The CDR3 DNA reads TGTGCCAGCAGTTACGACCTAGGGCCCCAGCATTTT.

This clonotype was counted ten times or more. This chain connects TRBV28 to TRBJ2-5; 11 nucleotides agree with TRBD2. The CDR3 contains 15 residues. Germline trimming cut 6 bases from V and 2 bases from J; bases unmatched to any gene: 5. The V gene's germline CDR1 is MDHEN and CDR2 SYDVKM. DNA for the CDR3: TGTGCCAGCAGCCAAAGGACTAGCGGGCAAGAGACCCAGTACTTC. It encodes CASSQRTSGQETQYF.

The gene calls are TRBV7-8 and TRBJ2-7; perhaps TRBD1 as D (6 bases). Trimming took off 0 bases at V and 1 base at J, with 10 bases between the two ends. The germline V gene has CDR1 SGHVS and CDR2 FQNEAQ. CDR3 length equals 15 residues. The CDR3 region is CASSLAQGPSYEQYF. Written as DNA, the CDR3 is TGTGCCAGCAGCTTAGCACAGGGACCTTCCTACGAGCAGTACTTC.

V is TRBV12-3 or TRBV12-4 and J is TRBJ1-2; no definite D call. V lost 5 bases and J 3 bases, leaving 10 bases between the germline ends. The CDR3 totals 13 residues. In DNA, the CDR3 is TGTGCCAGCAGTCCACCCTTGCACTATGGCTACACCTTC. It is translated as CASSPPLHYGYTF.

The sample holds many counts of this clonotype. The chain recombines TRBV12-3 or TRBV12-4 with TRBJ2-7; TRBD2 is a possible D gene (5 bases). The CDR3 has 14 amino acids. The germline V and J ends were trimmed by 5 bases and 7 bases, with 18 bases remaining between them. The CDR3 sequence: CASSLWTPTGEQYF. The CDR3 DNA is TGTGCCAGCAGTCTGTGGACCCCTACGGGAGAGCAGTACTTC.

This clonotype occurred a few times. V usage is TRBV10-2 and J usage is TRBJ2-5, with unresolved D. This CDR3 region has 14 residues. Trimming stripped 8 bases from V and 5 bases from J, with 18 bases between. Germline V gene sequence: CDR1 WSHSY, CDR2 SAAADI. The CDR3 DNA follows: TGCGCCAGCGGGCCTTACCGTTTCATCGAGACCCAGTACTTC. It codes for CASGPYRFIETQYF.

This clonotype was seen many times. This chain's CDR3 is CSARRSAASGGIETQYF. In nucleotides, the CDR3 is TGCAGTGCTAGAAGGAGTGCGGCTAGCGGGGGGATAGAGACCCAGTACTTC. The chain is built from TRBV20-1 and TRBJ2-5, with 11 bases that match TRBD2. This CDR3 spans 17 amino acids. The germline V gene encodes CDR1 DFQATT and CDR2 SNEGSKA (reference sequence). V lost 2 bases to trimming and J lost 4 bases; unmatched junction nucleotides: 12.

V gene TRBV27 combines with J gene TRBJ1-1; the D gene is possibly TRBD1 (6 bases). CDR1 MNHEY and CDR2 SMNVEV come from the germline V gene (reference sequence). The CDR3 runs 13 residues. Between the trimmed V and J ends, which lost 3 bases and 7 bases, there was a span of 12 bases. The CDR3 bases are TGTGCCAGCAGTTTCCGAGGGGGTGGTGAAGCTTTCTTT. Translating gives CASSFRGGGEAFF.